Each of the 3 T cell receptor beta chains below was sequenced from the same sample in a study of cytomegalovirus exposure and HLA in healthy donors. It was with 60 Vbeta and 13 Jbeta primers that the PCR ran. The table came from immunoSEQ multiplex PCR; TCRdb's copy has only in-frame clones and leaves some out. The sample has some 190,000 clones, 81% seen once. The material sequenced was PBMCs. These receptors originate from a man aged 40-49 years in good health and CMV-seropositive.

The J gene is TRBJ2-5, the V gene TRBV29-1, with D possibly TRBD1 on 6 matching bases. This CDR3 has 12 residues. Germline V gene lookup returns CDR1 SQVTM and CDR2 ANQGSEA. Between the trimmed V and J ends, which lost 3 bases and 5 bases, there was a span of 10 bases. The CDR3, as DNA: TGCAGCGTTGATACAAGGGGGGAGACCCAGTACTTC. Translation gives CSVDTRGETQYF.

The chain carries TRBV7-2 and TRBJ2-2; possible D gene TRBD2, 6 bases. Germline V CDR1 and CDR2: SGHTA, FQGNSA. This CDR3 spans 15 amino acids. Trimming removed 5 bases at V and 5 bases at J, with 15 bases between. The CDR3 region is CASSAGTLGTGELFF. CDR3 DNA sequence: TGTGCCAGCAGCGCCGGGACTTTAGGGACCGGGGAGCTGTTTTTT. Looking up the rest from reference TRBV7-2 and TRBJ2-2 gives the full variable domain: GAGVSQSPSNKVTEKGKDVELRCDPISGHTALYWYRQSLGQGLEFLIYFQGNSAPDKSGLPSDRFSAERTGGSVSTLTIQRTQQEDSAVYLCASSAGTLGTGELFFGEGSRLTVL.

This clone has only a few counts. The rearrangement uses TRBV4-1 and TRBJ2-1, with TRBD2 matching 9 bases. The CDR3 covers 17 residues. V lost 1 base, J lost 9 bases, and 13 bases stayed unmatched. CDR1 and CDR2 from the germline V gene are MGHRA and YSYEKL. The CDR3 coding sequence is TGCGCCAGCAGCCAAGGGGGGCTAGCGGGAACACCGGGTGAGCAGTTCTTC. It codes for CASSQGGLAGTPGEQFF.